These 5 T cell receptor beta chains came from one sample sequenced in a study of CD8+ T cells in alopecia areata. CD4, CD8alpha, NKG2D, NKG2ACE and other markers guided sorting of pooled cutaneous lymph node cells. Extraction of RNA preceded its reverse transcription into cDNA, which served as the sequencing template. The data were produced by immunoSEQ multiplex PCR, yet TCRdb's version contains in-frame clones alone and is incomplete. Singletons are absent from the sample, which has 250,000 or so clones. Input material: CD4+ T cells sorted from a lymph node. These receptors originate from a C3H/HeJ mouse with alopecia areata. Mouse MHC haplotype: H2-k.

In the case of this clone: Gene names follow the mouse nomenclature. CDR3 in amino acids: CASSDAGRGRNSDYTF. Partial CDR3 DNA: TGTGCCAGCAGTGATGCAGGCAGGGGGCGCAACTCC. The chain joins TRBV13-1 to TRBJ1-2; TRBD1 matches 8 bases. With the read ending 4 residues before the CDR3 end, the germline J gene is used to fill in that end. CDR1 and CDR2 from the germline V gene are NSHNY and SYGAGN. With 0 bases clipped from V and 2 bases from J, the junction kept 6 bases outside the gene matches. The CDR3 totals 16 residues.

A remark on this clone: The gene names given are mouse names. The CDR3 is cut off 4 residues early in the read; its end comes from the germline J gene. This chain links TRBV19 with TRBJ2-5; 9 bases are a match to TRBD1. CDR3 length: 15 residues. Germline-derived CDR1 and CDR2 are FNHDT and SITEND (reference sequence). V was clipped by 5 bases and J by 0 bases; unmatched bases: 4. CDR3 DNA (partial): TGTGCCAGCAGGGGACAGGGAGTTAACCAAGAC. This codes for CASRGQGVNQD. The entire CDR3 reads CASRGQGVNQDTQYF.

There are a few counts of this clone. Gene names refer to mouse genes. The missing CDR3 end, 3 residues past where the read stops, is filled in from the germline J gene. The chain uses TRBV5 and TRBJ1-6; TRBD1 agrees at 8 bases. TRBJ1-6 belongs to the ORF category, with a function that is uncertain. Germline assignment: CDR1 LGHNA and CDR2 YNLKQL (reference sequence). V lost 4 bases to trimming and J lost 7 bases; unmatched junction nucleotides: 6. CDR3 length: 15 amino acids. The CDR3 region is CASSPRQGKNSPLYF. The DNA read from the CDR3 is TGTGCCAGCAGCCCCCGACAGGGGAAAAATTCGCCC.

This clone was found many times. Gene labels here are mouse ones. The sequence runs out 4 residues before the end of the CDR3; the remainder is reconstructed from the germline J gene. The same CDR3 arises from other DNA sequences in this sample as well. The rearrangement links TRBV13-3 to TRBJ2-2, with 7 positions matching TRBD1. Per germline, CDR1 NNHDY and CDR2 SYVADS. CDR3 size: 14 residues. Trimming at V came to 2 bases and at J to 2 bases, leaving 0 bases not matched to a gene. CDR3 loop: CASSDRGNTGQLYF. CDR3 bases read: TGTGCCAGCAGTGACAGGGGGAACACCGGG.

This clone was recorded a few times. Each gene name is a mouse one. From the germline J gene comes the end of the CDR3, since the read stops 4 residues before it. The chain has TRBV19 and TRBJ2-3; 9 nucleotides match TRBD1. CDR1 FNHDT and CDR2 SITEND come from the germline V gene (reference sequence). V was clipped by 4 bases and J by 0 bases; unmatched bases: 6. This CDR3 has 16 amino acids. The covered CDR3 bases are TGTGCCAGCAGTCGACAGGGGGGAACTAGTGCAGAA. Encoded protein: CASSRQGGTSAE. The whole CDR3 sequence is CASSRQGGTSAETLYF.